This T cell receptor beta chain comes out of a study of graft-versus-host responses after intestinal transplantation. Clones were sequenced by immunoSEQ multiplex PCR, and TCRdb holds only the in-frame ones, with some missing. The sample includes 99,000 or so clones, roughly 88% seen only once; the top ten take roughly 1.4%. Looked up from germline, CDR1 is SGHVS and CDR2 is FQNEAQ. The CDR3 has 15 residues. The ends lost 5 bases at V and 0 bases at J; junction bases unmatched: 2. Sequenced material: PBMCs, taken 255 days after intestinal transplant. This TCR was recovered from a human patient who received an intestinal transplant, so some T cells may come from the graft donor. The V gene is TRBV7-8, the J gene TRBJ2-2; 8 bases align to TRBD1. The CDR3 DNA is TGTGCCAGCAGCGTGGGACAGGCGAACACCGGGGAGCTGTTTTTT. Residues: CASSVGQANTGELFF.